These 26 T cell receptor beta chains originate from one sample sequenced in a study of T cell responses to AZD1222 COVID-19 vaccine. This table comes from immunoSEQ multiplex PCR, and its TCRdb copy is limited to in-frame clones, with some not included. This sample has over 100,000 clones, with approximately 91% found just once. The starting material was peripheral blood, obtained 28 days after the second AZD1222 dose. The receptor set was obtained from an adult who received the AZD1222 COVID-19 vaccine.

V usage is TRBV20-1 and J usage is TRBJ1-1; the D gene is possibly TRBD1 (5 bases). V lost 3 bases, J lost 3 bases, and 14 bases lay in between. CDR3 length: 14 residues. Germline lookup yields CDR1 DFQATT and CDR2 SNEGSKA (reference sequence). CDR3 nucleotide sequence: TGCAGTGCTAGTTTATTAGGGGTCGACACTGAAGCTTTCTTT. This translates into CSASLLGVDTEAFF.

The rearrangement uses TRBV20-1 and TRBJ2-1; 10 positions agree with TRBD1. Germline values: CDR1 DFQATT, CDR2 SNEGSKA (reference sequence). The CDR3 runs to 17 residues. V dropped 3 bases and J dropped 6; count of bases not matched to a gene: 14. The CDR3 sequence: CSASTPDRGQSGNEQFF. The DNA of the CDR3 is TGCAGTGCTAGTACCCCCGACAGGGGGCAATCGGGCAATGAGCAGTTCTTC.

J is TRBJ2-1 and V is TRBV3-1 (or the pseudogene TRBV3-2); 9 bases agree with TRBD2. The CDR3 is 17 residues long. The J segment lost 5 bases and the V segment lost 7 bases, leaving 15 bases of the junction unmatched. Per the germline V gene, CDR1 is LGHDT and CDR2 is YNNKEL (reference sequence). The CDR3 reads CASTPQLTSGPHNEQFF. The CDR3 nucleotides are TGTGCCAGCACTCCCCAATTGACTAGCGGCCCTCACAATGAGCAGTTCTTC.

The chain carries TRBV6-2 or TRBV6-3 and TRBJ2-3, with 7 bases aligning to TRBD2. Germline assignment: CDR1 MNHEY and CDR2 SVGEGT. The CDR3 sequence is 16 residues long. V dropped 2 bases and J dropped 0; count of bases not matched to a gene: 5. CDR3 amino acids: CASSYRSGGSTDTQYF. As DNA, the CDR3 is TGTGCCAGCAGTTACAGATCCGGGGGGAGCACAGATACGCAGTATTTT.

The V and J genes are TRBV7-6 and TRBJ2-7, with 10 bases fitting TRBD2. Trimming at V came to 1 base and at J to 7 bases, leaving 13 bases not matched to a gene. The germline gives CDR1 SGHVS, CDR2 FNYEAQ. The CDR3 length is 17 residues. In DNA, the CDR3 is TGTGCCAGCAGCTTAGGCCCTGAAGCGGGAGGGTGGGGAGAGCAGTACTTC. It codes for CASSLGPEAGGWGEQYF.

This sequence joins TRBV18 and TRBJ1-3, with 8 bases lining up with TRBD1. Germline CDR1 is KGHSH and CDR2 is LQKENI. CDR3 length: 17 residues. The ends lost 3 bases at V and 0 bases at J; junction bases unmatched: 7. The CDR3 DNA is TGTGCCAGCTCACCCTCAGGGGGCCCCAGCTCTGGAAACACCATATATTTT. Protein: CASSPSGGPSSGNTIYF.

The rearrangement links TRBV7-9 to TRBJ2-2, with 11 bases aligning to TRBD2. This CDR3 has 16 residues. Germline CDR1 and CDR2: SEHNR and FQNEAQ (reference sequence). The J segment lost 1 base and the V segment lost 3 bases, leaving 1 base of the junction unmatched. The CDR3 DNA reads as TGTGCCAGCAGCTTCGGGACTAGCGGGAACACCGGGGAGCTGTTTTTT. Amino acid sequence: CASSFGTSGNTGELFF.

This sequence joins TRBV4-1 and TRBJ1-6; the D gene is possibly TRBD1 (5 bases). The CDR3 is 18 amino acids. Trimming took 0 bases from V and 0 from J, leaving 12 bases between them. From germline, CDR1 is MGHRA and CDR2 YSYEKL. The CDR3 reads CASSQEGRVNSYNSPLHF. DNA for the CDR3: TGCGCCAGCAGCCAAGAGGGCAGGGTAAACTCCTATAATTCACCCCTCCACTTT.

This clone appeared once. The V gene is TRBV30, the J gene TRBJ2-1; D is unresolved. CDR1 and CDR2 from the germline V gene are GTSNPN and SVGIG (reference sequence). The CDR3 consists of 17 residues. The germline V and J ends were trimmed by 3 bases and 7 bases, with 25 bases remaining between them. The DNA of the CDR3 is TGTGCCTGGAGCCGCCGACTTCAGGTTCTGGAAAGGAATGAGCAGTTCTTC. Its protein is CAWSRRLQVLERNEQFF.

The chain is built from TRBV10-3 and TRBJ2-7; 7 nucleotides match TRBD2. There are 16 residues in the CDR3. V was pared by 4 bases and J by 0 bases, with 9 bases of the junction left unmatched. Germline loops: CDR1 ENHRY, CDR2 SYGVKD. The CDR3 DNA reads TGTGCCATCAGTGGGTGGGGGGGAGCGGGCTCCTACGAGCAGTACTTC. This translates into CAISGWGGAGSYEQYF.

This clone was recorded once. This rearrangement joins TRBV6-6 to TRBJ1-1, with 9 bases lining up with TRBD1. V trimming: 5 bases; J trimming: 5 bases; junction bases outside the gene matches: 9. This CDR3 is built from 15 residues. Germline values: CDR1 MNHNY, CDR2 SVGAGI (reference sequence). The chain's CDR3 is CASSPKQGAYTEAFF. DNA for the CDR3: TGTGCCAGCAGTCCAAAACAGGGGGCCTATACTGAAGCTTTCTTT.

This sequence joins TRBV2 and TRBJ1-2; possibly TRBD1 for D (5 bases). Trimming took 10 bases from V and 3 from J, leaving 9 bases between them. Germline lookup yields CDR1 SNHLY and CDR2 FYNNEI. The CDR3 is 11 residues long. CDR3 nucleotides: TGTGCCACCACGGGGGACTATGGCTACACCTTC. Translation: CATTGDYGYTF. The full variable domain, in which reference TRBV2 and TRBJ1-2 provide the parts outside the CDR3, is EPEVTQTPSHQVTQMGQEVILRCVPISNHLYFYWYRQILGQKVEFLVSFYNNEISEKSEIFDDQFSVERPDGSNFTLKIRSTKLEDSAMYFCATTGDYGYTFGSGTRLTVV.

The chain carries TRBV30 and TRBJ2-2, with D perhaps matching TRBD2 (5 bases). Between the trimmed V and J ends, which lost 0 bases and 6 bases, there was a span of 11 bases. In germline, CDR1 is GTSNPN, CDR2 SVGIG (reference sequence). CDR3 length: 14 residues. The CDR3 loop reads CAWSVGVSAGELFF. The CDR3 bases are TGTGCCTGGAGTGTTGGTGTTAGCGCCGGGGAGCTGTTTTTT.

The chain carries TRBV28 and TRBJ1-5; D might be TRBD1 (5 bases). The germline CDR1 and CDR2 sequences are MDHEN and SYDVKM. V lost 6 bases, J lost 7 bases, and 16 bases lay in between. The CDR3 runs to 14 residues. The CDR3 sequence: CASSHTQGEQPQHF. CDR3 DNA: TGTGCCAGCAGCCATACTCAGGGAGAGCAGCCCCAGCATTTT.

The gene calls are TRBV7-9 and TRBJ2-1, with D maybe TRBD1 (6 bases). This CDR3 contains 16 residues. Germline V gives CDR1 SEHNR, CDR2 FQNEAQ (reference sequence). Trimming cost V 1 base and J 1 base, with 11 bases left between them. CDR3 region: CASSLVAGVSYNEQFF. The CDR3, as DNA: TGTGCCAGCAGCTTAGTGGCAGGGGTGTCCTACAATGAGCAGTTCTTC.

The V and J genes are TRBV11-2 and TRBJ2-5; D remains unclear. The V end was cut by 3 bases, the J end by 2 bases, with 7 bases between. There are 13 residues in the CDR3. CDR1 and CDR2 from the germline V gene are SGHAT and FQNNGV. CDR3 sequence: CASSFGSQETQYF. The CDR3 DNA is TGTGCCAGCAGCTTCGGGTCTCAAGAGACCCAGTACTTC.

This clone has only a few counts. This chain connects TRBV5-1 to TRBJ1-5; D uncertain. From germline, CDR1 is SGHRS and CDR2 YFSETQ. The CDR3 contains 15 residues. V lost 0 bases and J lost 3, with 10 bases in between. The CDR3 region has the DNA TGCGCCAGCAGCTTGGAGCCAGCAATCAATCAGCCCCAGCATTTT. Its translation is CASSLEPAINQPQHF.

The chain recombines TRBV3-1 (or the pseudogene TRBV3-2) with TRBJ2-1; TRBD1 agrees at 8 bases. The CDR3 has 16 residues. The ends lost 2 bases at V and 2 bases at J; junction bases unmatched: 5. Germline CDR1 LGHDT, CDR2 YNNKEL (reference sequence). CDR3 protein: CASSQIVQGAYNEQFF. The CDR3 DNA sequence: TGTGCCAGCAGCCAAATTGTACAGGGGGCCTACAATGAGCAGTTCTTC.

This clone came up a few times. The V gene is TRBV7-3, the J gene TRBJ2-1; 12 nucleotides line up with TRBD2. This CDR3 has 17 residues. Germline lookup yields CDR1 SGHTA and CDR2 FQGTGA. Losses at the gene ends were 5 bases for V and 7 bases for J; bases not matched to a gene: 12. The DNA of the CDR3 is TGTGCCAGCAGCCGTCTAGCGGGAGGGCTTCTGGGGAATGAGCAGTTCTTC. Amino acid sequence: CASSRLAGGLLGNEQFF.

This clone was detected only a few times. J is TRBJ1-1 and V is TRBV11-2; 8 bases are a match to TRBD1. This CDR3 has 14 amino acids. Germline CDR1 reads SGHAT; CDR2 reads FQNNGV. V lost 5 bases, J lost 5 bases, and 7 bases stayed unmatched. CDR3 protein: CASSGLRGRTEAFF. The CDR3 nucleotides are TGTGCCAGCAGCGGACTCAGGGGGCGAACTGAAGCTTTCTTT.

The rearrangement uses TRBV6-1 and TRBJ1-6; D is undetermined. From germline, CDR1 is MNHNS and CDR2 SASEGT. Between the trimmed V and J ends, which lost 1 base and 13 bases, there was a span of 23 bases. The length of the CDR3 is 17 residues. The CDR3 here is CASSEGLTTRQINPLHF. Here the CDR3 DNA reads TGTGCCAGCAGTGAAGGGTTAACAACCCGCCAAATTAATCCCCTCCACTTT.

The chain employs TRBV11-2 and TRBJ2-6; 9 bases are a match to TRBD1. The germline gives CDR1 SGHAT, CDR2 FQNNGV. The V and J ends lost 3 bases and 0 bases, in that order; junction bases with no gene match: 9. The CDR3 length is 19 residues. CDR3 amino acids: CASSFHRGLLSSGANVLTF. As DNA, the CDR3 is TGTGCCAGCAGCTTCCACAGGGGGCTCCTTTCCTCTGGGGCCAACGTCCTGACTTTC. Together with reference TRBV11-2 and TRBJ2-6, the CDR3 gives the full variable domain: EAGVAQSPRYKIIEKRQSVAFWCNPISGHATLYWYQQILGQGPKLLIQFQNNGVVDDSQLPKDRFSAERLKGVDSTLKIQPAKLEDSAVYLCASSFHRGLLSSGANVLTFGAGSRLTVL.

The chain carries TRBV28 and TRBJ1-1; no reliable D call. Per germline, CDR1 MDHEN and CDR2 SYDVKM. Trimming removed 3 bases at V and 10 bases at J, with 12 bases between. This CDR3 region has 12 residues. The CDR3, as DNA: TGTGCCAGCAGTTTGTCGGGTATGGTAGCTTTCTTT. This encodes CASSLSGMVAFF.

The chain carries TRBV5-1 and TRBJ1-1; maybe TRBD1 (6 bases). Germline CDR1 is SGHRS and CDR2 is YFSETQ. The CDR3 sequence is 14 residues long. Between the trimmed V and J ends, which lost 4 bases and 6 bases, there was a span of 16 bases. The CDR3 loop is CASSKYPQGPEAFF. CDR3 in DNA: TGCGCCAGCAGCAAGTACCCACAGGGCCCTGAAGCTTTCTTT.

The chain is built from TRBV23-1 and TRBJ2-7, with 9 bases lining up with TRBD2. TRBV23-1 is assigned to the ORF class and has an uncertain function. The V gene end was trimmed by 7 bases and the J gene end by 4 bases; junction bases not matched to a gene: 20. This CDR3 comprises 18 residues. The CDR3 nucleotides are TGCGCCAGCACACCCGAACAATGTCGCGGGAGGGCCTATTACGAGCAGTACTTC. Translation gives CASTPEQCRGRAYYEQYF.

This chain links TRBV30 with TRBJ1-2; D gene unclear. The CDR3 runs 13 residues. Looked up from germline, CDR1 is GTSNPN and CDR2 is SVGIG (reference sequence). CDR3 in amino acids: CAVGPSRNYGYTF. The CDR3 coding sequence is TGTGCTGTGGGTCCCTCCCGTAACTATGGCTACACCTTC.